The 19 T cell receptor beta chains below all came from one sample that was sequenced in a study of CD8 T cells in ankylosing spondylitis. MiXCR, run by TCRdb on the 5' RACE reads, gives a single entry per CDR3 protein. Here the sample spans roughly 150,000 distinct CDR3 sequences, 6% to 8.5% being singletons. Source material: blood, either unsorted or a sorted T cell fraction (not recorded which). Receptor source: a female donor with ankylosing spondylitis or in good health (not recorded which).

Many counts were recorded for this clonotype. The rearrangement links TRBV5-1 to TRBJ2-2; tentative D call: TRBD2 (5 bases). CDR1 and CDR2 from the germline V gene are SGHRS and YFSETQ. Deletions cut 0 bases from V and 2 bases from J, with 8 bases between. The CDR3 length is 15 residues. The CDR3: CASSLAGGNTGELFF. The CDR3 DNA sequence: TGCGCCAGCAGCTTGGCTGGAGGTAACACCGGGGAGCTGTTTTTT.

This clonotype has ten or more counts. The chain carries TRBV12-3 or TRBV12-4 and TRBJ2-7, with D perhaps TRBD2 (6 bases). Trimming pared 1 base from V and 6 bases from J, leaving 10 bases between. This CDR3 has 13 residues. CDR3 protein: CASSLGPGVEQYF. CDR3 DNA sequence: TGTGCCAGCAGTTTAGGGCCGGGGGTCGAGCAGTACTTC.

This clonotype was recorded at least ten times. The chain couples TRBV7-8 to TRBJ2-7; unclear D gene. V lost 5 bases to trimming and J lost 1 base, with 12 bases between them. The CDR3 runs 14 residues. Germline loops: CDR1 SGHVS, CDR2 FQNEAQ. In DNA, the CDR3 is TGTGCCAGCAGCCCCTATGACGGTTCCTACGAGCAGTACTTC. Its translation is CASSPYDGSYEQYF.

This clonotype has a count of ten or more. The J gene is TRBJ1-1, the V gene TRBV7-3; possibly TRBD1 for D (5 bases). The germline V gene encodes CDR1 SGHTA and CDR2 FQGTGA. Trimming left V 5 bases short and J 3 bases short, with 16 bases between. The CDR3 is made up of 15 amino acids. The CDR3, as DNA: TGTGCCAGCAGCCTCACCCCGGGGCGGGACACTGAAGCTTTCTTT. It yields the protein CASSLTPGRDTEAFF.

This clonotype was recorded at least ten times. This chain joins TRBV7-2 and TRBJ2-3; no firm D call. V lost 4 bases to trimming and J lost 0 bases, with 11 bases between them. Germline assignment: CDR1 SGHTA and CDR2 FQGNSA. This CDR3 region has 15 residues. This CDR3 is CASSSGPPSTDTQYF. The CDR3 DNA is TGTGCCAGCAGCTCCGGACCACCCAGCACAGATACGCAGTATTTT. Combining the CDR3 with reference TRBV7-2 and TRBJ2-3 gives the whole variable domain GAGVSQSPSNKVTEKGKDVELRCDPISGHTALYWYRQSLGQGLEFLIYFQGNSAPDKSGLPSDRFSAERTGGSVSTLTIQRTQQEDSAVYLCASSSGPPSTDTQYFGPGTRLTVL.

This clonotype was detected ten times or more. This sequence joins TRBV12-3 or TRBV12-4 and TRBJ2-7, with 7 positions matching TRBD1. The CDR3 consists of 14 residues. V gave up 5 bases and J gave up 3 bases; unmatched junction bases: 7. CDR3 amino acids: CASSPDREYYEQYF. As DNA, the CDR3 is TGTGCCAGCAGTCCCGACAGGGAGTACTACGAGCAGTACTTC.

This clonotype was recorded at least ten times. The chain recombines TRBV29-1 with TRBJ2-3; 13 bases fit TRBD2. Trimming took 0 bases from V and 5 from J; bases not matched to a gene: 8. This CDR3 spans 17 amino acids. CDR1 and CDR2 (germline): SQVTM, ANQGSEA. CDR3 bases: TGCAGCGTTGAAGAGGTTGTAGGACTAGCGGGGGTAGATACGCAGTATTTT. It yields the protein CSVEEVVGLAGVDTQYF.

This clonotype was counted many times. The chain is built from TRBV20-1 and TRBJ1-5; D unclear. V shed 0 bases and J shed 3 bases, with 12 bases lying between them. The CDR3 spans 15 residues. Germline values: CDR1 DFQATT, CDR2 SNEGSKA (reference sequence). In DNA form, the CDR3 reads TGCAGTGCTAGAGATAGACGGCAGGTCAATCAGCCCCAGCATTTT. Translated, it gives CSARDRRQVNQPQHF.

This clonotype came up many times. This chain links TRBV12-3 or TRBV12-4 with TRBJ1-5; 9 bases align to TRBD1. The junction had 5 bases not matched to a gene; V was cut back by 4 bases and J by 7 bases. This CDR3 has 14 amino acids. CDR3 nucleotide sequence: TGTGCCAGCAGTTCGACAGGGGGACGCCAGCCCCAGCATTTT. It translates to CASSSTGGRQPQHF.

This clonotype was detected ten times or more. V usage is TRBV6-1 and J usage is TRBJ2-3, with D uncertain. This CDR3 has 11 amino acids. V shed 3 bases and J shed 7 bases, with 5 bases lying between them. Germline V gene data show CDR1 as MNHNS and CDR2 as SASEGT. As DNA, the CDR3 is TGTGCCAGCAGTGAGCCCCATACGCAGTATTTT. It yields the protein CASSEPHTQYF.

This clonotype was recorded many times. V and J are TRBV7-3 and TRBJ2-5; D is perhaps TRBD2 (5 bases). This CDR3 has 14 residues. CDR1 SGHTA and CDR2 FQGTGA come from the germline V gene. V was clipped by 5 bases and J by 3 bases, with 13 bases between them. The CDR3 bases are TGTGCCAGCAGCCCAGAGGGCACTGAAGAGACCCAGTACTTC. Translation: CASSPEGTEETQYF. The full variable domain, its missing parts supplied by reference TRBV7-3 and TRBJ2-5, is GAGVSQTPSNKVTEKGKYVELRCDPISGHTALYWYRQSLGQGPEFLIYFQGTGAADDSGLPNDRFFAVRPEGSVSTLKIQRTERGDSAVYLCASSPEGTEETQYFGPGTRLLVL.

The rearrangement links TRBV29-1 to TRBJ1-1; D is uncertain. The CDR3 has 15 amino acids. Germline V gene lookup returns CDR1 SQVTM and CDR2 ANQGSEA. V lost 0 bases and J 0 bases, leaving 11 bases between the germline ends. CDR3 DNA sequence: TGCAGCGTTGAAGATCCAGAGGGCATGAACACTGAAGCTTTCTTT. This sequence encodes CSVEDPEGMNTEAFF. The variable domain in full, completed from reference TRBV29-1 and TRBJ1-1, reads SAVISQKPSRDICQRGTSLTIQCQVDSQVTMMFWYRQQPGQSLTLIATANQGSEATYESGFVIDKFPISRPNLTFSTLTVSNMSPEDSSIYLCSVEDPEGMNTEAFFGQGTRLTVV.

This clonotype has a count of ten or more. V and J are TRBV7-3 and TRBJ1-4; TRBD1 might be the D (6 bases). This CDR3 has 14 amino acids. Trimming removed 10 bases from V and 4 bases from J, with 16 bases in between. Germline values: CDR1 SGHTA, CDR2 FQGTGA. This CDR3 reads CATVSRQDNEKLFF. The CDR3 region has the DNA TGTGCCACCGTTTCGCGACAGGATAATGAAAAACTGTTTTTT.

This clonotype has a handful of counts. The chain uses TRBV29-1 and TRBJ2-5; D is perhaps TRBD2 (5 bases). Trimming pared 3 bases from V and 7 bases from J, leaving 15 bases between. The germline CDR1 and CDR2 sequences are SQVTM and ANQGSEA. This CDR3 comprises 13 residues. Here the CDR3 DNA reads TGCAGCGTTGACCCAGACCTTCGGGGGACCCAGTACTTC. It yields the protein CSVDPDLRGTQYF.

This clonotype was seen repeatedly, ten times or more. The J gene is TRBJ1-4, the V gene TRBV28; 9 bases line up with TRBD1. The CDR3 loop spans 16 amino acids. V gave up 4 bases and J gave up 7 bases; unmatched junction bases: 10. Germline V gene lookup returns CDR1 MDHEN and CDR2 SYDVKM. The CDR3 nucleotides read TGTGCCAGCAGTTCTCCTACAGGGGGCATCGTTGAAAAACTGTTTTTT. Amino acids: CASSSPTGGIVEKLFF.

This clonotype was found many times. The CDR3 nucleotides are TGCGCCAGCAGCGAGACAGACACCGGGGAGCTGTTTTTT. Translated, it gives CASSETDTGELFF. The chain links TRBV5-1 to TRBJ2-2, with a weak D call TRBD1 (5 bases). This CDR3 contains 13 residues. V lost 4 bases, J lost 3 bases, and 7 bases lay in between. Germline CDR1 and CDR2: SGHRS and YFSETQ.

This clonotype has at least ten counts. This rearrangement joins TRBV5-1 to TRBJ2-3; D might be TRBD1 (5 bases). Germline loops: CDR1 SGHRS, CDR2 YFSETQ. The CDR3 has 15 amino acids. The V gene lost 0 bases and the J gene lost 5 bases, with 13 bases spanning the gap. CDR3 in DNA: TGCGCCAGCAGCTTGGCCAGGGCAGCCGAAGATACGCAGTATTTT. The encoded protein is CASSLARAAEDTQYF.

This clonotype was seen many times. This rearrangement joins TRBV5-1 to TRBJ1-4; possibly TRBD1 for D (6 bases). V lost 4 bases and J 4 bases, leaving 14 bases between the germline ends. The CDR3 is 15 residues long. Germline-derived CDR1 and CDR2 are SGHRS and YFSETQ. CDR3 in DNA: TGCGCCAGCAGCGGATTACAGGGAGTTAATGAAAAACTGTTTTTT. Its protein is CASSGLQGVNEKLFF.

This clonotype appeared many times. The rearrangement joins TRBV5-6 to TRBJ2-1, with D perhaps TRBD2 (7 bases). Germline V gene lookup returns CDR1 SGHDT and CDR2 YYEEEE. Trimming shortened V by 2 bases and J by 8 bases, and 14 bases separated the two germline ends. The CDR3 contains 14 residues. The CDR3 nucleotides are TGTGCCAGCAGCTTAATCACGGGGGGCCATGAGCAGTTCTTC. Protein sequence: CASSLITGGHEQFF.